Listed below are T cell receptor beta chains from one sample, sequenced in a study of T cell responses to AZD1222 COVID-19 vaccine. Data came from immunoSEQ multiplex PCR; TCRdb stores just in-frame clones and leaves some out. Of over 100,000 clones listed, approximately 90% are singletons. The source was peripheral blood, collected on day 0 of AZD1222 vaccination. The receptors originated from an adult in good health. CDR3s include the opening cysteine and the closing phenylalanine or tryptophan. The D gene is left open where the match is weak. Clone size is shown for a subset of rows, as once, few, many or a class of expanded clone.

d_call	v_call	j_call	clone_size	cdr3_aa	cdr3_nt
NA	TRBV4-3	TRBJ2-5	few	CASSQVLREPQETQYF	TGCGCCAGCAGCCAAGTTTTACGGGAGCCTCAAGAGACCCAGTACTTC
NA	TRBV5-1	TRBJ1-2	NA	CASSPQGAGGYTF	TGCGCCAGCAGCCCACAGGGAGCGGGAGGCTACACCTTC
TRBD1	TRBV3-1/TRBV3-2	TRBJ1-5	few	CASSQDNRGDQPQHF	TGTGCCAGCAGCCAAGACAACAGGGGCGATCAGCCCCAGCATTTT
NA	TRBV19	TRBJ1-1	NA	CASSSRREKAFF	TGTGCCAGTAGTTCCCGCAGAGAGAAAGCTTTCTTT
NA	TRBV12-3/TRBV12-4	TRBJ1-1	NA	CASGRNTEAFF	TGTGCCTCTGGGAGGAACACTGAAGCTTTCTTT
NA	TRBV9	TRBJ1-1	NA	CASSTTPGEAFF	TGTGCCAGCAGCACGACCCCAGGTGAAGCTTTCTTT
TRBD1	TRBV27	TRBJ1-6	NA	CASSPNQGGYNSPLHF	TGTGCCAGCAGTCCTAACCAGGGGGGGTATAATTCACCCCTCCACTTT
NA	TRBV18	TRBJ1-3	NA	CASSPGQNSGNTIYF	TGTGCCAGCTCACCCGGACAAAACTCTGGAAACACCATATATTTT
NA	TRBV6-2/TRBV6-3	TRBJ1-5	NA	CASSYSGGIGQPQHF	TGTGCCAGCAGTTACTCGGGGGGGATCGGGCAGCCCCAGCATTTT
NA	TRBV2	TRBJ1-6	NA	CASILDAANSPLHF	TGTGCCAGCATTCTGGACGCCGCAAATTCACCCCTCCACTTT
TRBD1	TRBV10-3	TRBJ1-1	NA	CAIRGQDFPNTEAFF	TGTGCCATCAGGGGACAGGATTTCCCAAACACTGAAGCTTTCTTT
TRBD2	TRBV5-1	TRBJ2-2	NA	CASSLEGTSTGELFF	TGCGCCAGCAGCTTGGAGGGGACTAGTACCGGGGAGCTGTTTTTT
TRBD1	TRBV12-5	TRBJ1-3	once	CASGSMTGISGNTIYF	TGTGCTAGTGGTTCGATGACAGGGATCTCTGGAAACACCATATATTTT
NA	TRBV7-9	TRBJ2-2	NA	CASSLFDSTGELFF	TGTGCCAGCAGCTTATTTGATAGCACCGGGGAGCTGTTTTTT
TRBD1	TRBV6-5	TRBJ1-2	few	CASSLRTGFNYGYTF	TGTGCCAGCAGCCTAAGGACAGGTTTTAACTATGGCTACACCTTC
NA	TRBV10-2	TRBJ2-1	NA	CASRGGSSYNEQFF	TGCGCCAGCAGGGGCGGTAGCTCCTACAATGAGCAGTTCTTC
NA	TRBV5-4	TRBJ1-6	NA	CASSLNTVYNSPLHF	TGTGCCAGCAGCTTGAATACAGTTTATAATTCACCCCTCCACTTT
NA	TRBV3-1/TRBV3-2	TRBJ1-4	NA	CASSQSMGRHEKLFF	TGTGCCAGCAGCCAAAGTATGGGACGGCATGAAAAACTGTTTTTT
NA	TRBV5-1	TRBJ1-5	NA	CASSLYRGSNQPQHF	TGCGCCAGCAGCTTGTATCGGGGAAGCAATCAGCCCCAGCATTTT
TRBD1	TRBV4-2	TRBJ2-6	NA	CASSQDEKGQGFSGANVLTF	TGTGCCAGCAGCCAAGATGAGAAGGGACAGGGGTTTTCTGGGGCCAACGTCCTGACTTTC
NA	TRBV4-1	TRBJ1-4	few	CASSPEGGFPRGLFF	TGCGCCAGCAGCCCTGAAGGGGGTTTCCCCCGCGGACTGTTTTTT
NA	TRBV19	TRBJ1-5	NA	CASSIGGGQPQHF	TGTGCCAGTAGTATTGGGGGCGGTCAGCCCCAGCATTTT
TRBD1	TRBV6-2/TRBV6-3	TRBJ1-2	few	CASSYTPDRLRNGYTF	TGTGCCAGCAGCTATACCCCGGACAGGTTAAGGAATGGCTACACCTTC
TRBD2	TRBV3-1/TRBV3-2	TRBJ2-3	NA	CASSLSGGDHTQYF	TGTGCCAGCAGCCTCAGCGGGGGGGACCATACGCAGTATTTT
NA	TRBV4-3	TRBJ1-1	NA	CASSQDMNTEAFF	TGCGCCAGCAGCCAAGATATGAACACTGAAGCTTTCTTT
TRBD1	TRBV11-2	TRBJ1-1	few	CASSLVEGANTEAFF	TGTGCCAGCAGCTTAGTGGAGGGGGCGAACACTGAAGCTTTCTTT
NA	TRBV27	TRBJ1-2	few	CASSLIPQGYGYTF	TGTGCCAGCAGTCTAATTCCGCAGGGCTATGGCTACACCTTC
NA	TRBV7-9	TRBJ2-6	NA	CASIRRPGANVLTF	TGTGCCAGCATCCGAAGACCCGGGGCCAACGTCCTGACTTTC
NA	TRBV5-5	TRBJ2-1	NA	CASSFLPQQGSEFF	TGTGCCAGCAGCTTTCTTCCGCAACAGGGTTCGGAGTTCTTC
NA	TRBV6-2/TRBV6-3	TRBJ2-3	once	CASSYWARGDTQYF	TGTGCCAGCAGTTACTGGGCGAGAGGAGATACGCAGTATTTT
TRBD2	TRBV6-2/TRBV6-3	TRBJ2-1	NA	CASSYGQRGGYNEQFF	TGTGCCAGCAGTTACGGCCAGCGGGGGGGCTACAATGAGCAGTTCTTC
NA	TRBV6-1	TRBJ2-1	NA	CASSEWQGYNEQFF	TGTGCCAGCAGTGAGTGGCAGGGATACAATGAGCAGTTCTTC
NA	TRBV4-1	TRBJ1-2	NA	CASSQGEVIYGYTF	TGCGCCAGCAGCCAAGGAGAAGTGATCTATGGCTACACCTTC
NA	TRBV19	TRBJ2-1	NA	CASSISEVGYANEQFF	TGTGCCAGTAGTATTTCTGAGGTTGGCTATGCGAATGAGCAGTTCTTC
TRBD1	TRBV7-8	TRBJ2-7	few	CASSKGQTYEQYF	TGTGCCAGCAGCAAGGGACAGACCTACGAGCAGTACTTC
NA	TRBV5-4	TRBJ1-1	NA	CASSLGRGYTEAFF	TGTGCCAGCAGCTTGGGAAGGGGGTACACTGAAGCTTTCTTT
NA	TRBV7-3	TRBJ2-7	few	CASSSFSQGGEQYF	TGTGCCAGCAGCTCGTTCTCACAGGGAGGCGAGCAGTACTTC
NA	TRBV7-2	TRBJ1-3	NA	CASSPEYSGNTIYF	TGTGCCAGCAGCCCAGAATACTCTGGAAACACCATATATTTT
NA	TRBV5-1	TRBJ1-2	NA	CASSSPGFGSYGYTF	TGCGCCAGCAGCTCCCCAGGCTTCGGGTCTTATGGCTACACCTTC
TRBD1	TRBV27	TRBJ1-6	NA	CASSIQGARASPLHF	TGTGCCAGCAGTATACAGGGGGCGCGAGCTTCACCCCTCCACTTT
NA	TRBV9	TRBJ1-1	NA	CASSAAGTVNTEAFF	TGTGCCAGCAGCGCTGCCGGGACTGTGAACACTGAAGCTTTCTTT
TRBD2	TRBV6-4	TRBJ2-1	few	CASSVGGAEGEQFF	TGTGCCAGCAGTGTCGGGGGGGCAGAGGGTGAGCAGTTCTTC
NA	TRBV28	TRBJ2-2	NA	CASSNRIQGLITGELFF	TGTGCCAGCAGTAATCGGATACAGGGATTAATAACCGGGGAGCTGTTTTTT
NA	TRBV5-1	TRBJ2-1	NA	CASSFPGRPYNEQFF	TGCGCCAGCAGCTTTCCGGGCCGCCCCTACAATGAGCAGTTCTTC
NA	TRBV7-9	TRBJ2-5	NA	CASSIGSVIQETQYF	TGTGCCAGCAGCATAGGGTCGGTGATACAAGAGACCCAGTACTTC
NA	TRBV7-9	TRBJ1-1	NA	CASRGVSGLTEAFF	TGTGCCAGCAGGGGGGTCTCAGGTCTCACTGAAGCTTTCTTT
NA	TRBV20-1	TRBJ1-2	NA	CSASHPGQRTRGYTF	TGCAGTGCTAGTCACCCGGGACAAAGAACCCGGGGCTACACCTTC
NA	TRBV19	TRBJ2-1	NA	CASSIRGQGHANEQFF	TGTGCCAGTAGTATACGGGGGCAGGGCCACGCGAATGAGCAGTTCTTC
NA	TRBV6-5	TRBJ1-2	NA	CASSYSSGPYGYTF	TGTGCCAGCAGTTACTCGTCAGGGCCCTATGGCTACACCTTC
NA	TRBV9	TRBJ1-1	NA	CASSVYDSLNTEAFF	TGTGCCAGCAGCGTATACGACAGCTTGAACACTGAAGCTTTCTTT
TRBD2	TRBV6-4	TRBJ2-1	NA	CASSELAGGGNEQFF	TGTGCCAGCAGTGAGCTAGCGGGGGGCGGCAATGAGCAGTTCTTC
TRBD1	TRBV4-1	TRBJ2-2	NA	CASSQIKVGTGGFTGELFF	TGCGCCAGCAGCCAAATTAAGGTGGGGACAGGGGGATTCACCGGGGAGCTGTTTTTT
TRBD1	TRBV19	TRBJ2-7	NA	CASNDRGQTYEQYF	TGTGCCAGCAATGACAGGGGGCAGACCTACGAGCAGTACTTC
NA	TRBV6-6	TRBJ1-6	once	CASSSGDSPLHF	TGTGCCAGCAGCTCTGGGGATTCACCCCTCCACTTT